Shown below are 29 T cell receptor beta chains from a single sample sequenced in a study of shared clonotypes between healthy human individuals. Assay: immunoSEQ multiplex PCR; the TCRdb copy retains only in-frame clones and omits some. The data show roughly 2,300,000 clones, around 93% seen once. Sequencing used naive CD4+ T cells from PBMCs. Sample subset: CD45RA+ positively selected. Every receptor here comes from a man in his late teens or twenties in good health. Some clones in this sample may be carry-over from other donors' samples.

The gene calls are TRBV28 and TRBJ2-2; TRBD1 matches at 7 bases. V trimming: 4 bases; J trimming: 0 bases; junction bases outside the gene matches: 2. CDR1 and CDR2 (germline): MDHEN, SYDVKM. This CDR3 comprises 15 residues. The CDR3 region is CASSSQGANTGELFF. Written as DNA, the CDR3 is TGTGCCAGCAGTTCGCAGGGGGCGAACACCGGGGAGCTGTTTTTT.

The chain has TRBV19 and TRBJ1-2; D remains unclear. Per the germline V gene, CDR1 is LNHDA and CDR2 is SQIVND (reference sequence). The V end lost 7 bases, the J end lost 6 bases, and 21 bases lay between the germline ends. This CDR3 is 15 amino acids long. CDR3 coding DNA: TGTGCCAGTACCACCCTAGATCCTTCCCCTAATGGCTACACCTTC. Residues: CASTTLDPSPNGYTF.

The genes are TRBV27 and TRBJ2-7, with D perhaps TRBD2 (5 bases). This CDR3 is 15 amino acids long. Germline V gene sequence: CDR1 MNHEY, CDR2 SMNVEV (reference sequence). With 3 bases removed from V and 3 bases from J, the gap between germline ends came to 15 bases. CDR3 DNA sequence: TGTGCCAGCAGTTTTCAGAGGGCTCCTTTCTACGAGCAGTACTTC. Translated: CASSFQRAPFYEQYF.

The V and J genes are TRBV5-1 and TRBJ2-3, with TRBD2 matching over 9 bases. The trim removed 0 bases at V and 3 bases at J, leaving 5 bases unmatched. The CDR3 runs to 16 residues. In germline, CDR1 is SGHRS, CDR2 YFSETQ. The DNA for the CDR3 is TGCGCCAGCAGCTTGGCCTTGCGGGAGGGTACAGATACGCAGTATTTT. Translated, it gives CASSLALREGTDTQYF.

The chain's CDR3 is CASSLSPGAPYGYTF. DNA for the CDR3: TGTGCCAGCAGCTTGTCACCAGGGGCTCCCTATGGCTACACCTTC. The chain joins TRBV5-6 to TRBJ1-2, with a weak D call TRBD1 (6 bases). Trimming left V 1 base short and J 4 bases short, with 14 bases between. Germline CDR1 and CDR2: SGHDT and YYEEEE. The CDR3 extends over 15 amino acids.

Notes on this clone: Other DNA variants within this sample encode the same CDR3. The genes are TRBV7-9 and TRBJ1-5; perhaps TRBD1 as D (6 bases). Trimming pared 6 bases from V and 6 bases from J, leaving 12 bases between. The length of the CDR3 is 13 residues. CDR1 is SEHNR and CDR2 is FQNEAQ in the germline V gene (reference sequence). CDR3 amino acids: CASSSQGGQPQHF. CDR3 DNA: TGTGCCAGCAGTTCGCAAGGGGGTCAGCCCCAGCATTTT.

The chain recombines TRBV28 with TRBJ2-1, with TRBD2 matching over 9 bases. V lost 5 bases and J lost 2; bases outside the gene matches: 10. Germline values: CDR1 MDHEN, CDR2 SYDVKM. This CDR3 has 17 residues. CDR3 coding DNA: TGTGCCAGCAGTCCCGGGCTAGCGGGGCCTCCCTACAATGAGCAGTTCTTC. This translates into CASSPGLAGPPYNEQFF.

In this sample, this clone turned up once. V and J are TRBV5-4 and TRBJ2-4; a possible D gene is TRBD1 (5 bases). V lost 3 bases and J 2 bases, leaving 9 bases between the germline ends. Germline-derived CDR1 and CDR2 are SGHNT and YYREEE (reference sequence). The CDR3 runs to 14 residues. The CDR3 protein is CASSSAGTKNIQYF. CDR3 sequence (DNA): TGTGCCAGCAGCTCCGCAGGGACCAAAAACATTCAGTACTTC.

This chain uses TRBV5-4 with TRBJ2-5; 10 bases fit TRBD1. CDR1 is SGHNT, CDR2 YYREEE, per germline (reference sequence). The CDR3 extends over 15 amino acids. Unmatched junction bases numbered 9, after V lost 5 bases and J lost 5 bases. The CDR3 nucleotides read TGTGCCAGCAGTGGGGACAGGGGAGGGCGGGAGACCCAGTACTTC. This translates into CASSGDRGGRETQYF.

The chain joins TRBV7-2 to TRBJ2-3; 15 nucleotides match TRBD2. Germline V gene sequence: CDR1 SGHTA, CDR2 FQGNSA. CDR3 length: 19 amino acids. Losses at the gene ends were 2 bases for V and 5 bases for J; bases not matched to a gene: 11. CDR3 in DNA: TGTGCCAGCAGCTTACCAGGGACTAGCGGGAGGACCCGAAGAGATACGCAGTATTTT. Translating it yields CASSLPGTSGRTRRDTQYF.

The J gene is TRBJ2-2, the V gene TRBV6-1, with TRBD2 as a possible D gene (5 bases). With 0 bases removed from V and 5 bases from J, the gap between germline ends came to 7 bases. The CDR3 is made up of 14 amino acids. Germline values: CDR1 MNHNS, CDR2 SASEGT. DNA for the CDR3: TGTGCCAGCAGTGAAGCCTGGAGGACCGGGGAGCTGTTTTTT. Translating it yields CASSEAWRTGELFF.

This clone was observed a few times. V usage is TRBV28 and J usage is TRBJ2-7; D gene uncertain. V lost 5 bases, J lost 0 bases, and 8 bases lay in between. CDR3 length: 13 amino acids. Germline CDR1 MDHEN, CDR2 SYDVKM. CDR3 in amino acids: CASSQLASYEQYF. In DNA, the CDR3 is TGTGCCAGCAGTCAATTGGCCTCCTACGAGCAGTACTTC.

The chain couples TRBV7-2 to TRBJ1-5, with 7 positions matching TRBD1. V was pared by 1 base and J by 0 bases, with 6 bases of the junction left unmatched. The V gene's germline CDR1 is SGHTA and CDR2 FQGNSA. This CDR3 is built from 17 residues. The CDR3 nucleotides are TGTGCCAGCAGCTTAGAGGCAGGGGGGTATAGCAATCAGCCCCAGCATTTT. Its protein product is CASSLEAGGYSNQPQHF.

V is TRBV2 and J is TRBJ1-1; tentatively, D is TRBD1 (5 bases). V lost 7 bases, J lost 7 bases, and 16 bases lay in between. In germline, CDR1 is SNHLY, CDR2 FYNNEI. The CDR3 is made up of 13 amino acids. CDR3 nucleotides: TGTGCCAGCAATTGGGGGGTAGAAAGTGAAGCTTTCTTT. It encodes CASNWGVESEAFF.

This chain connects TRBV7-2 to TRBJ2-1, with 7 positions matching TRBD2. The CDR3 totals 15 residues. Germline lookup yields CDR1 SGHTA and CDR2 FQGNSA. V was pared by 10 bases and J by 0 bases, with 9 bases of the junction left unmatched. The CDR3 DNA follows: TGTGCCACCTTAAGCGGGACCCGCTCCTACAATGAGCAGTTCTTC. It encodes CATLSGTRSYNEQFF. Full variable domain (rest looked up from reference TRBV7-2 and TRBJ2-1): GAGVSQSPSNKVTEKGKDVELRCDPISGHTALYWYRQSLGQGLEFLIYFQGNSAPDKSGLPSDRFSAERTGGSVSTLTIQRTQQEDSAVYLCATLSGTRSYNEQFFGPGTRLTVL.

CDR3 protein: CASSFHGVSYNEQFF. The CDR3 coding sequence is TGCGCCAGCAGCTTTCACGGGGTCTCCTACAATGAGCAGTTCTTC. V usage is TRBV5-1 and J usage is TRBJ2-1, with D possibly TRBD2 on 5 matching bases. CDR1 and CDR2 (germline): SGHRS, YFSETQ. The CDR3 runs 15 residues. Trimming pared 2 bases from V and 0 bases from J, leaving 9 bases between.

CDR3 sequence reads: CSVVGGDSYNEQFF. DNA of the CDR3: TGCAGCGTTGTCGGCGGAGACTCCTACAATGAGCAGTTCTTC. The J gene is TRBJ2-1, the V gene TRBV29-1, with D uncertain. The germline CDR1 and CDR2 sequences are SQVTM and ANQGSEA. The CDR3 is 14 amino acids. Trimming cost V 4 bases and J 0 bases, with 10 bases left between them.

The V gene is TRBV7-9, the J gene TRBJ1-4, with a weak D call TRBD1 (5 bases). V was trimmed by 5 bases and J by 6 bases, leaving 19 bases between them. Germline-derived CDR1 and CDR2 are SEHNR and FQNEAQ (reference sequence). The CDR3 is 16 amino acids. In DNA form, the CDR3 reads TGTGCCAGCAGCCCGTCGGCGGGCCGAGGGGATGAAAAACTGTTTTTT. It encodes CASSPSAGRGDEKLFF.

CDR3 residues: CAGSLGPGTYEQYF. The CDR3 DNA reads TGTGCCGGATCATTGGGCCCGGGCACCTACGAGCAGTACTTC. The genes are TRBV10-3 and TRBJ2-7; D gene ambiguous. Germline values: CDR1 ENHRY, CDR2 SYGVKD. CDR3 length: 14 residues. V was shortened by 11 bases and J by 2 bases, with 19 bases between the two germline ends.

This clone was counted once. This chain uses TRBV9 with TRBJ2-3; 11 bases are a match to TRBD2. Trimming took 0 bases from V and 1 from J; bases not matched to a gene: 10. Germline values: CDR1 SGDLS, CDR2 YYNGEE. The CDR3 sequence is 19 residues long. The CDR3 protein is CASSVGFSGRDGGTDTQYF. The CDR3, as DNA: TGTGCCAGCAGCGTAGGGTTTAGCGGGAGGGATGGGGGCACAGATACGCAGTATTTT.

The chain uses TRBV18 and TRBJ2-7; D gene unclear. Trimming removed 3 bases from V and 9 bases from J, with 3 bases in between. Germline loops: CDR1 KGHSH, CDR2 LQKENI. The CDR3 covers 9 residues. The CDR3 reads CASSPTQYF. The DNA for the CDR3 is TGTGCCAGCTCACCGACGCAGTACTTC.

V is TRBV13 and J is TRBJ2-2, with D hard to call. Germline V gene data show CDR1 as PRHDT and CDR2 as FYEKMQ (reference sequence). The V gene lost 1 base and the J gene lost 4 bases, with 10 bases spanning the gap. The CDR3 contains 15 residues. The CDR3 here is CASSLVSRFTGELFF. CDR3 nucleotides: TGTGCCAGCAGCTTAGTATCCCGCTTCACCGGGGAGCTGTTTTTT.

The CDR3 nucleotides are TGTGCCAGCAGCTTACGGTTCGGGGGCGGGGTGGAGCAGTTCTTC. It encodes CASSLRFGGGVEQFF. The chain uses TRBV7-8 and TRBJ2-1; D tentatively fits TRBD1 or TRBD2 (6 bases each). This CDR3 comprises 15 residues. Trimming shortened V by 2 bases and J by 10 bases, and 18 bases separated the two germline ends. Germline assignment: CDR1 SGHVS and CDR2 FQNEAQ.

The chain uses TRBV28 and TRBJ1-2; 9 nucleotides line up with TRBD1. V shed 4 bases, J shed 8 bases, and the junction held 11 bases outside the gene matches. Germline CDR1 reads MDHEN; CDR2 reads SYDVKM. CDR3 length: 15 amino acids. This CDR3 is CASSSGQGTPQGYTF. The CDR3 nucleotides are TGTGCCAGCAGTTCCGGACAGGGGACACCCCAAGGCTACACCTTC.

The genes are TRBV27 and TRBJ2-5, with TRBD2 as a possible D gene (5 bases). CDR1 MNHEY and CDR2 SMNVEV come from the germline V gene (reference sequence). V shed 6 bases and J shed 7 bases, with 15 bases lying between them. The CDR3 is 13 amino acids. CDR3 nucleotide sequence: TGTGCCAGCAGGGTAAGCGGCCACCCGACCCAGTACTTC. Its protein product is CASRVSGHPTQYF.

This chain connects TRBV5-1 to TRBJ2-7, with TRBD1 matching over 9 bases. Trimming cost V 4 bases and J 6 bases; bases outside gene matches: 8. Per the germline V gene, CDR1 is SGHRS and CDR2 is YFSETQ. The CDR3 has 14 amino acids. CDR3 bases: TGCGCCAGCAGCATAGGACAGGGGTTGGGCGAGCAGTACTTC. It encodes CASSIGQGLGEQYF.

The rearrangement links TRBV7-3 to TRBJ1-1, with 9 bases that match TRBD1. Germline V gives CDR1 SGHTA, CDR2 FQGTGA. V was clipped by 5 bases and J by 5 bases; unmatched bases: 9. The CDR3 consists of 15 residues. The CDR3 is CASSPDRGAGTEAFF. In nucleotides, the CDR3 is TGTGCCAGCAGCCCAGACAGGGGGGCAGGGACTGAAGCTTTCTTT.

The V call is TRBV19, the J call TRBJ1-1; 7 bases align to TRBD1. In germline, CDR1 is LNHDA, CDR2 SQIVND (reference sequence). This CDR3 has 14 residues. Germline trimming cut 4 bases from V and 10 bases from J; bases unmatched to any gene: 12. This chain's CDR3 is CASSTDRWESGAFF. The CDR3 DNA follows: TGTGCCAGTAGTACGGACAGGTGGGAGAGTGGAGCTTTCTTT.

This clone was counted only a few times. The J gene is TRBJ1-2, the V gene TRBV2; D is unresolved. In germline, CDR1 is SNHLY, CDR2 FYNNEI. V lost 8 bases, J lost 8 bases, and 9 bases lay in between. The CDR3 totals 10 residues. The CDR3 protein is CASVRYGYTF. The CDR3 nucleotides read TGTGCCAGCGTGAGGTACGGCTACACCTTC.